This TCR beta chain is from a study of blood T cells in healthy people across ages. For this clonotype: Its antigen is not identified.

Trimming removed 6 bases from V and 16 bases from J; junction bases left unmatched: 11. This CDR3 has 11 residues. Germline V gene data show CDR1 as DFQATT and CDR2 as SNEGSKA (reference sequence). General study findings and limits: Leaving the PBMCs unsorted stopped any conclusive comparison of naive versus antigen-experienced cells. Significant beta diversity loss was already apparent by age approximately 38, declining roughly linearly.

A second PCR, run for about 6 to 12 cycles, used a sample-barcoded 5' primer plus a J-beta primer mix. A single record per CDR3 protein comes from TCRdb applying MiXCR to the 5' RACE reads. The sample has about 590,000 distinct CDR3 sequences; about 30% are singletons. The individuals who served as donors were healthy Caucasians living in Russia, aged roughly 6 to 95. Sequencing used blood. The J gene is TRBJ1-4, the V gene TRBV20-1, with 7 bases lining up with TRBD1. The TCR originated in a woman older than 75 in good health. The DNA of the CDR3 is TGCAGTGCACCCGGACAGGTTGGGGGGTTTTTT. This encodes CSAPGQVGGFF.